This T cell receptor beta chain is drawn from a study of type 1 and type 2 diabetes patients. The PCR template was genomic DNA. A primer set of 30 forward and 13 reverse primers amplified the CDR3. MiXCR, applied by TCRdb to the multiplex PCR reads, yields one record per CDR3 protein. The sample lists under 300,000 distinct CDR3 sequences, 40% to 50% occurring once. Standard classification criteria confirmed type 1 or type 2 diabetes in all patients. Looked up from germline, CDR1 is MRHNA and CDR2 is SNTAGT. V was clipped by 4 bases and J by 2 bases, with 16 bases between them. The CDR3 has 16 residues.

The chain carries TRBV6-4 and TRBJ2-3; weak D call: TRBD1 (6 bases). Sequences were obtained from peripheral blood mononuclear cells (PBMCs). The TCR comes from a man aged 18 to 30 with type 2 diabetes. Here the CDR3 DNA reads TGTGCCAGCAGTGCCCAGGGGCTCTCAAACACAGATACGCAGTATTTT. It codes for CASSAQGLSNTDTQYF.